The TCR beta chain under discussion was sequenced for a study of blood T cell repertoires in COVID-19. Trimming removed 2 bases from V and 2 bases from J, with 11 bases in between. The length of the CDR3 is 14 residues. Germline V CDR1 and CDR2: SGHRS, YFSETQ. As originally analysed: Scientists estimated how many nucleated cells there were by amplifying reference gene primers. TCRdb's copy holds only in-frame clones and misses some; the assay was immunoSEQ multiplex PCR. V and J calls and clone size are those listed in that table; D and trimming were worked out from the DNA. The sample lists 100,000 to 140,000 clones; more than 70% were seen once.

Sequencing was done on a sample of peripheral blood. The clonotype comes from a man between 65 and 85 years old with acute or convalescent COVID-19. This rearrangement joins TRBV5-1 to TRBJ2-7; possibly TRBD1 for D (6 bases). CDR3 in DNA: TGCGCCAGCAGCTTAGGACAGTCACCCTACGAGCAGTACTTC. It codes for CASSLGQSPYEQYF.